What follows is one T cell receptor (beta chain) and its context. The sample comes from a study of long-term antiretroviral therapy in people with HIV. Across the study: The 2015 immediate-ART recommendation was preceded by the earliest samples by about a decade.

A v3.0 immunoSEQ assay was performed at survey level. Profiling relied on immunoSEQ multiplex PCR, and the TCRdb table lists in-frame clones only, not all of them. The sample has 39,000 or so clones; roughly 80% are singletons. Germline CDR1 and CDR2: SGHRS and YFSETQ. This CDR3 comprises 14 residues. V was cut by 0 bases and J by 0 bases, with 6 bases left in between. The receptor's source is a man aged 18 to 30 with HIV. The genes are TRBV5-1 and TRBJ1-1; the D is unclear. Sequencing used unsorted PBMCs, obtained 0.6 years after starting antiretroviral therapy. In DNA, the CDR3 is TGCGCCAGCAGCTTGGGACACTTGAACACTGAAGCTTTCTTT. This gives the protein CASSLGHLNTEAFF. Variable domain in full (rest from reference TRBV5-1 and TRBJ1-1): KAGVTQTPRYLIKTRGQQVTLSCSPISGHRSVSWYQQTPGQGLQFLFEYFSETQRNKGNFPGRFSGRQFSNSRSEMNVSTLELGDSALYLCASSLGHLNTEAFFGQGTRLTVV.